This T cell receptor beta chain comes out of a study of control samples from healthy donors and cancer patients. The germline gives CDR1 KGHDR, CDR2 SFDVKD. The CDR3 is 17 residues long. Trimming cost V 2 bases and J 0 bases, with 13 bases left between them. Repertoires were generated with immunoSEQ multiplex PCR, while TCRdb's copy carries only in-frame clones and drops some. The data contain over 100,000 clones, 90% of them singletons. The specimen sequenced was blood. The chain recombines TRBV24-1 with TRBJ2-1, with D hard to call. The sequence derives from a human donor in good health. The donor label of this sample is uncertain. In nucleotides, the CDR3 is TGTGCCACCAGTGATTCCTCCGCAAGGAGCTCCTACAATGAGCAGTTCTTC. Encoded protein: CATSDSSARSSYNEQFF.